The 24 T cell receptor beta chains presented below share a single source sample, sequenced in a study of shared clonotypes between healthy human individuals. Method: immunoSEQ multiplex PCR; TCRdb's copy keeps in-frame clones and lacks some. Of about 2 million clones listed, 90% to 95% are singletons. The specimen was naive CD4+ T cells sorted from blood. Subset described: CD45RA+ positively selected. These receptors were taken from a man aged 18 to 30 in good health.

The rearrangement links TRBV9 to TRBJ2-5, with a weak D call TRBD2 (6 bases). This CDR3 has 14 amino acids. Germline CDR1 reads SGDLS; CDR2 reads YYNGEE. The germline V and J ends were trimmed by 3 bases and 1 base, with 10 bases remaining between them. CDR3 sequence (DNA): TGTGCCAGCAGCGGGGACTGGGGCCAAGAGACCCAGTACTTC. Amino acid sequence: CASSGDWGQETQYF.

The chain has TRBV10-1 and TRBJ2-7; D not resolved. Trimming left V 3 bases short and J 3 bases short, with 9 bases between. CDR3 length: 13 amino acids. CDR1 WNHNN and CDR2 SYGVQD come from the germline V gene (reference sequence). The CDR3 DNA reads TGCGCCAGCAGTGATTCCCCAGACTACGAGCAGTACTTC. Its protein product is CASSDSPDYEQYF.

CDR3 residues: CASSLGQQSYEQYF. The CDR3, as DNA: TGCGCCAGCAGCTTGGGGCAGCAATCCTACGAGCAGTACTTC. The chain carries TRBV5-1 and TRBJ2-7; no definite D call. The germline CDR1 and CDR2 sequences are SGHRS and YFSETQ. This CDR3 spans 14 amino acids. V gave up 0 bases and J gave up 1 base, with 8 bases separating them.

The chain uses TRBV28 and TRBJ1-2; weak D call: TRBD1 (5 bases). This CDR3 is 16 amino acids long. V gave up 6 bases and J gave up 5 bases, with 22 bases separating them. Germline-derived CDR1 and CDR2 are MDHEN and SYDVKM. CDR3 region: CASRKGRSALWYGYTF. The CDR3 nucleotides are TGTGCCAGCAGGAAGGGACGGTCCGCCTTATGGTATGGCTACACCTTC.

This chain links TRBV30 with TRBJ2-1, with D perhaps TRBD1 (6 bases). The CDR3 spans 16 residues. Trimming pared 1 base from V and 4 bases from J, leaving 17 bases between. CDR1 is GTSNPN, CDR2 SVGIG, per germline (reference sequence). CDR3 nucleotide sequence: TGTGCCTGGAGTGCCCGGGCAGGGGTTATATACAATGAGCAGTTCTTC. Its translation is CAWSARAGVIYNEQFF.

This clone was counted once. The CDR3 spells CSVVVAGVSTDTQYF. CDR3 in DNA: TGCAGCGTTGTCGTGGCAGGAGTTAGCACAGATACGCAGTATTTT. The V call is TRBV29-1, the J call TRBJ2-3; unclear D gene. Deletions cut 4 bases from V and 0 bases from J, with 14 bases between. The germline V gene has CDR1 SQVTM and CDR2 ANQGSEA. CDR3 size: 15 residues.

The V and J genes are TRBV5-1 and TRBJ2-5; D is unresolved. Per germline, CDR1 SGHRS and CDR2 YFSETQ. V lost 0 bases and J lost 4, with 10 bases in between. The CDR3 has 14 residues. This CDR3 reads CASSLGVQSETQYF. The CDR3 DNA follows: TGCGCCAGCAGCTTGGGGGTACAATCAGAGACCCAGTACTTC.

The chain's CDR3 is CASSEGPGPLSYEQYF. As DNA, the CDR3 is TGTGCCAGCAGTGAAGGTCCTGGCCCTCTCTCCTACGAGCAGTACTTC. The V gene is TRBV6-1, the J gene TRBJ2-5; D ambiguous. The DNA end lines up better with TRBJ2-7; the J call may be wrong. This CDR3 region has 16 residues. Per the germline V gene, CDR1 is MNHNS and CDR2 is SASEGT.

The chain uses TRBV10-2 and TRBJ2-7; TRBD2 matches at 7 bases. Looked up from germline, CDR1 is WSHSY and CDR2 is SAAADI. CDR3 size: 11 residues. V gave up 8 bases and J gave up 6 bases; unmatched junction bases: 4. Written as DNA, the CDR3 is TGCGCCAGCGGACTAGGGGTCGAGCAGTACTTC. Its protein product is CASGLGVEQYF.

The CDR3 is CASSQTVDSTGELFF. The CDR3 DNA reads as TGTGCCAGCTCACAAACCGTGGACAGCACCGGGGAGCTGTTTTTT. The chain couples TRBV18 to TRBJ2-2; D possibly corresponds to TRBD1 (6 bases). The CDR3 spans 15 residues. Germline values: CDR1 KGHSH, CDR2 LQKENI. Trimming left V 4 bases short and J 4 bases short, with 13 bases between.

V usage is TRBV19 and J usage is TRBJ1-5; D gene unclear. V lost 10 bases to trimming and J lost 2 bases, with 18 bases between them. This CDR3 contains 15 residues. CDR1 is LNHDA, CDR2 SQIVND, per germline (reference sequence). CDR3 in amino acids: CATRGQSIGNQPQHF. The CDR3 coding sequence is TGTGCCACCCGAGGGCAGTCAATCGGCAATCAGCCCCAGCATTTT.

V gene TRBV5-1 combines with J gene TRBJ2-5, with no clear D. With 3 bases removed from V and 4 bases from J, the gap between germline ends came to 10 bases. The CDR3 extends over 13 amino acids. The germline V gene has CDR1 SGHRS and CDR2 YFSETQ. In DNA, the CDR3 is TGCGCCAGCAGCTCCTCAAGAAGAGAGACCCAGTACTTC. This translates into CASSSSRRETQYF.

V is TRBV18 and J is TRBJ1-1; no definite D call. The germline V gene encodes CDR1 KGHSH and CDR2 LQKENI. This CDR3 has 13 residues. The ends were cut back, 5 bases at V and 4 bases at J, with 11 bases in the middle. The CDR3 here is CASSEGVGTEAFF. CDR3 bases: TGTGCCAGCTCAGAGGGCGTGGGCACTGAAGCTTTCTTT.

This clone was detected once. The V call is TRBV9, the J call TRBJ2-1; no definite D call. V was shortened by 3 bases and J by 0 bases, with 13 bases between the two germline ends. The germline gives CDR1 SGDLS, CDR2 YYNGEE. The CDR3 has 16 amino acids. CDR3 in DNA: TGTGCCAGCAGCGCCTCGACTGGAAGCTCCTACAATGAGCAGTTCTTC. Translating gives CASSASTGSSYNEQFF. The full variable domain, its missing parts supplied by reference TRBV9 and TRBJ2-1, is DSGVTQTPKHLITATGQRVTLRCSPRSGDLSVYWYQQSLDQGLQFLIQYYNGEERAKGNILERFSAQQFPDLHSELNLSSLELGDSALYFCASSASTGSSYNEQFFGPGTRLTVL.

This clone was picked up one time. The chain has TRBV28 and TRBJ2-5, with D possibly TRBD1 on 5 matching bases. The CDR3 is 16 residues long. Trimming removed 7 bases from V and 2 bases from J, with 20 bases in between. Germline V CDR1 and CDR2: MDHEN, SYDVKM. The CDR3 DNA sequence: TGTGCCAGCACTAAGCAGGGCTGGAACCGACAAGAGACCCAGTACTTC. It is translated as CASTKQGWNRQETQYF.

V gene TRBV4-3 combines with J gene TRBJ2-1; perhaps TRBD1 as D (5 bases). The germline V gene has CDR1 LGHNA and CDR2 YSLEER. This CDR3 spans 17 amino acids. Trimming took 5 bases from V and 0 from J, leaving 17 bases between them. CDR3 coding DNA: TGCGCCAGCAGCGAAGTGGGGCTTATTGGCTCCTACAATGAGCAGTTCTTC. Translated, it gives CASSEVGLIGSYNEQFF.

This chain links TRBV6-5 with TRBJ2-3; TRBD2 might be the D (6 bases). The germline CDR1 and CDR2 sequences are MNHEY and SVGAGI. This CDR3 spans 16 amino acids. V lost 0 bases, J lost 3 bases, and 13 bases lay in between. The CDR3 DNA reads TGTGCCAGCAGTTACTCGCAGGTTGGGAGGACAGATACGCAGTATTTT. Protein sequence: CASSYSQVGRTDTQYF.

This rearrangement joins TRBV7-2 to TRBJ2-4; D not certain. The CDR3 totals 16 residues. CDR1 is SGHTA and CDR2 is FQGNSA in the germline V gene. Trimming shortened V by 6 bases and J by 0 bases, and 15 bases separated the two germline ends. As DNA, the CDR3 is TGTGCCAGCAGTTTACACCCACACTTAGCCAAAAACATTCAGTACTTC. Protein: CASSLHPHLAKNIQYF.

The J gene is TRBJ2-7, the V gene TRBV6-5; tentatively, D is TRBD2 (6 bases). From germline, CDR1 is MNHEY and CDR2 SVGAGI. The CDR3 runs to 12 residues. V lost 6 bases, J lost 6 bases, and 12 bases lay in between. The CDR3 DNA follows: TGTGCCAGCAGGCAGAAAGCGGGCGAGCAGTACTTC. Encoded protein: CASRQKAGEQYF.

The rearrangement links TRBV19 to TRBJ2-7; a possible D gene is TRBD2 (5 bases). Trimming shortened V by 1 base and J by 2 bases, and 6 bases separated the two germline ends. The CDR3 covers 13 residues. CDR1 and CDR2 from the germline V gene are LNHDA and SQIVND (reference sequence). The CDR3 protein is CASSIVGAYEQYF. CDR3 in DNA: TGTGCCAGTAGTATAGTGGGAGCCTACGAGCAGTACTTC.

The V call is TRBV2, the J call TRBJ2-7, with D tentatively TRBD2 (5 bases). The CDR3 has 15 residues. V dropped 1 base and J dropped 3 bases, with 13 bases sitting between them. CDR1 and CDR2 from the germline V gene are SNHLY and FYNNEI. The CDR3 bases are TGTGCCAGCAGTGAAGATCGAGGGAGAATCTACGAGCAGTACTTC. Translated: CASSEDRGRIYEQYF.

V usage is TRBV4-3 and J usage is TRBJ2-7, with TRBD1 identical over 7 bases. After removal of 0 bases from V and 2 bases from J, the junction contained 7 bases not matched to a gene. Germline-derived CDR1 and CDR2 are LGHNA and YSLEER. The CDR3 length is 16 residues. Here the CDR3 reads CASSQEASGQPYEQYF. As DNA, the CDR3 is TGCGCCAGCAGCCAAGAGGCCTCGGGACAGCCCTACGAGCAGTACTTC.

This rearrangement joins TRBV6-1 to TRBJ2-7, with D possibly being TRBD1 (6 bases). Germline CDR1 is MNHNS and CDR2 is SASEGT. The CDR3 sequence is 14 residues long. V was clipped by 7 bases and J by 5 bases, with 18 bases between them. Here the CDR3 DNA reads TGTGCCAGCAACTGGGACACCCCTATCGACGAGCAGTACTTC. Protein sequence: CASNWDTPIDEQYF.

The V and J genes are TRBV18 and TRBJ2-5; D may be TRBD1 or TRBD2 (5 bases each). The CDR3 length is 15 residues. The V end lost 0 bases, the J end lost 5 bases, and 13 bases lay between the germline ends. Germline-derived CDR1 and CDR2 are KGHSH and LQKENI. The CDR3 bases are TGTGCCAGCTCACCACCTAGTTTGGGGGAGGAGACCCAGTACTTC. This encodes CASSPPSLGEETQYF.